This T cell receptor beta chain was identified in a study of cytomegalovirus exposure and HLA in healthy donors. Germline assignment: CDR1 MNHEY and CDR2 SVGAGI. The CDR3 runs to 15 residues. V was clipped by 6 bases and J by 8 bases; unmatched bases: 12. Use of 60 Vbeta and 13 Jbeta primers characterized the PCR. Repertoires were generated with immunoSEQ multiplex PCR, while TCRdb's copy carries only in-frame clones and drops some. The table lists 200,000 to 250,000 clones, approximately 70% of them singletons. Study-wide points: Reportedly, fewer N-insertions than the approximately 700-donor mean appeared in an Asian-associated ancestry cluster in a later analysis. The HLA-A and HLA-B alleles of most subjects were reportedly predicted accurately from TCR beta sequences. Some V segments, TRBV6-2 and TRBV6-3 among them, were indistinguishable and were therefore excluded.

This clone turned up a few times. Its antigen is as yet unknown. Donors were nominally healthy when sampled, though unrecorded immune exposures were likely. The sequence was obtained from a man in his forties or fifties in good health and CMV-seropositive. The gene calls are TRBV6-5 and TRBJ1-2; 10 bases line up with TRBD1. Material: PBMCs. The CDR3: CASSPSWGTGEGYTF. The DNA of the CDR3 is TGTGCCAGCAGCCCATCTTGGGGGACAGGGGAAGGCTACACCTTC.